The 32 T cell receptor beta chains listed next were all sequenced from one sample in a study of early T cells in non-severe SARS-CoV-2 infection. TCRdb redid the calling of the 5' RACE reads with MiXCR, one entry per CDR3 protein. This table holds 45,000 to 55,000 distinct CDR3 sequences, approximately 7.6% found once. The sequenced sample was whole blood. The receptors derive from an adult who was a healthcare worker with PCR-confirmed SARS-CoV-2 infection or an uninfected control (not recorded which).

The chain couples TRBV20-1 to TRBJ2-2; D might be TRBD1 (5 bases). CDR1 is DFQATT, CDR2 SNEGSKA, per germline (reference sequence). The CDR3 extends over 14 amino acids. V was cut by 3 bases and J by 1 base, with 9 bases left in between. In nucleotides, the CDR3 is TGCAGTGCTAGGAGACAGCGGAACACCGGGGAGCTGTTTTTT. Translation: CSARRQRNTGELFF.

This clonotype was detected many times. This chain links TRBV29-1 with TRBJ1-4; possibly TRBD1 for D (5 bases). This CDR3 region has 16 residues. The V gene's germline CDR1 is SQVTM and CDR2 ANQGSEA. With 0 bases removed from V and 7 bases from J, the gap between germline ends came to 18 bases. CDR3 DNA sequence: TGCAGCGTTGAAGACCCCCTTTCGGGGCGGCGTGAAAAACTGTTTTTT. This codes for CSVEDPLSGRREKLFF.

This clonotype has at least ten counts. The gene calls are TRBV5-3 and TRBJ1-1; D is uncertain. TRBV5-3 is known as an ORF, though its function is uncertain. There are 16 residues in the CDR3. Trimming left V 2 bases short and J 5 bases short, with 19 bases between. Here the CDR3 DNA reads TGTGCCAGAAGCTTAAATTATTGGGGAAAGAGGACTGAAGCTTTCTTT. Encoded protein: CARSLNYWGKRTEAFF.

The sample holds many counts of this clonotype. V usage is TRBV29-1 and J usage is TRBJ1-2, with D perhaps TRBD1 (6 bases). Trimming removed 7 bases from V and 2 bases from J, with 14 bases in between. This CDR3 has 13 amino acids. Germline CDR1 and CDR2: SQVTM and ANQGSEA. The CDR3 DNA follows: TGCAGCGCCGGGGAAGGGGGAAACTATGGCTACACCTTC. Protein: CSAGEGGNYGYTF.

The chain employs TRBV10-1 and TRBJ2-1; D is unresolved. Per germline, CDR1 WNHNN and CDR2 SYGVQD (reference sequence). The CDR3 totals 11 residues. V lost 4 bases and J 6 bases, leaving 4 bases between the germline ends. DNA of the CDR3: TGCGCCAGCAGTGCCGGCAATGAGCAGTTCTTC. Protein sequence: CASSAGNEQFF.

This clonotype was found many times. This chain connects TRBV6-6 to TRBJ1-1; 9 nucleotides match TRBD1. V trimming: 7 bases; J trimming: 3 bases; junction bases outside the gene matches: 3. The germline CDR1 and CDR2 sequences are MNHNY and SVGAGI (reference sequence). The CDR3 has 13 residues. Here the CDR3 reads CASTRQGDTEAFF. The CDR3 DNA reads as TGTGCCAGCACTAGACAGGGGGACACTGAAGCTTTCTTT.

This clonotype was seen repeatedly, ten times or more. The chain employs TRBV19 and TRBJ2-3, with D unresolved. Germline V gene sequence: CDR1 LNHDA, CDR2 SQIVND (reference sequence). CDR3 length: 14 amino acids. V was trimmed by 5 bases and J by 2 bases, leaving 11 bases between them. Here the CDR3 DNA reads TGTGCCAGTAGTTCCTGGATCTCCACAGATACGCAGTATTTT. Amino acid sequence: CASSSWISTDTQYF.

This clonotype was recorded at least ten times. This chain uses TRBV6-4 with TRBJ2-3, with a possible D match to TRBD2 (5 bases). In germline, CDR1 is MRHNA, CDR2 SNTAGT. This CDR3 contains 14 residues. V gave up 3 bases and J gave up 5 bases, with 12 bases separating them. CDR3 residues: CASSDGQEEDTQYF. The CDR3 nucleotides are TGTGCCAGCAGTGATGGGCAGGAGGAAGATACGCAGTATTTT.

The genes are TRBV20-1 and TRBJ2-3; 9 positions match TRBD2. The trim removed 5 bases at V and 2 bases at J, leaving 17 bases unmatched. Germline values: CDR1 DFQATT, CDR2 SNEGSKA (reference sequence). The CDR3 is 18 residues long. This CDR3 is CSAVNPGVAGAYTDTQYF. Here the CDR3 DNA reads TGCAGTGCTGTTAATCCCGGTGTAGCGGGGGCGTACACAGATACGCAGTATTTT.

This clonotype was counted ten times or more. The gene calls are TRBV20-1 and TRBJ1-6, with 8 bases matching TRBD1. The CDR3 runs 14 residues. Unmatched junction bases numbered 8, after V lost 4 bases and J lost 9 bases. Germline lookup yields CDR1 DFQATT and CDR2 SNEGSKA (reference sequence). CDR3 coding DNA: TGCAGTGCTAAGAAGGACAGGGATAGTTCACCCCTCCACTTT. This encodes CSAKKDRDSSPLHF.

This clonotype was seen repeatedly, ten times or more. The chain is built from TRBV3-1 and TRBJ2-3; D not resolved. The V and J ends lost 6 bases and 5 bases respectively, with 21 bases between them. CDR1 and CDR2 from the germline V gene are LGHDT and YNNKEL (reference sequence). The CDR3 extends over 16 amino acids. The CDR3: CASSPFGFQRGDTQYF. Written as DNA, the CDR3 is TGTGCCAGCAGTCCCTTCGGGTTTCAAAGAGGAGATACGCAGTATTTT.

This clonotype turned up a few times. This chain uses TRBV11-1 with TRBJ2-7; the D gene is possibly TRBD1 (5 bases). The CDR3 runs 15 residues. Trimming stripped 1 base from V and 2 bases from J, with 12 bases between. Germline-derived CDR1 and CDR2 are SGHAT and FQDESV (reference sequence). DNA for the CDR3: TGTGCCAGCAGCTTAGTGGCAGGGTGGACCTACGAGCAGTACTTC. Encoded protein: CASSLVAGWTYEQYF.

The chain joins TRBV20-1 to TRBJ2-3; 11 positions match TRBD2. This CDR3 has 14 residues. Losses at the gene ends were 0 bases for V and 4 bases for J; bases not matched to a gene: 0. Germline CDR1 and CDR2: DFQATT and SNEGSKA (reference sequence). The CDR3 DNA follows: TGCAGTGCTAGAGATAGCGGGGGGGCAGATACGCAGTATTTT. This sequence encodes CSARDSGGADTQYF.

This clonotype was observed many times. The chain employs TRBV6-5 and TRBJ1-2; 10 bases line up with TRBD1. The CDR3 is 15 amino acids. Germline lookup yields CDR1 MNHEY and CDR2 SVGAGI. V shed 6 bases, J shed 5 bases, and the junction held 9 bases outside the gene matches. CDR3 in amino acids: CASRFPGTGVYGYTF. The CDR3, as DNA: TGTGCCAGCAGATTTCCCGGGACAGGGGTTTATGGCTACACCTTC.

This clonotype has at least ten counts. The V and J genes are TRBV28 and TRBJ1-5; weak D call: TRBD1 (6 bases). The V gene's germline CDR1 is MDHEN and CDR2 SYDVKM. There are 15 residues in the CDR3. Trimming left V 6 bases short and J 0 bases short, with 12 bases between. CDR3: CASRSQGISNQPQHF. The CDR3 DNA follows: TGTGCCAGCAGATCACAGGGAATTAGCAATCAGCCCCAGCATTTT.

This clonotype was seen more than once but under ten times. The chain uses TRBV6-6 and TRBJ2-1, with a tentative D call TRBD2 (5 bases). Germline CDR1 MNHNY, CDR2 SVGAGI (reference sequence). V was cut by 0 bases and J by 8 bases, with 8 bases left in between. The CDR3 spans 13 residues. In DNA, the CDR3 is TGTGCCAGCAGTTACTCGAGGCGGGATGAGCAGTTCTTC. Amino acids: CASSYSRRDEQFF.

This clonotype was seen many times. J is TRBJ1-2 and V is TRBV7-9; 8 bases fit TRBD1. The length of the CDR3 is 15 residues. The ends lost 0 bases at V and 5 bases at J; junction bases unmatched: 5. Per the germline V gene, CDR1 is SEHNR and CDR2 is FQNEAQ (reference sequence). The chain's CDR3 is CASSLAWGQAYGYTF. The CDR3 region has the DNA TGTGCCAGCAGCTTAGCGTGGGGACAGGCGTATGGCTACACCTTC.

The chain employs TRBV7-9 and TRBJ2-7, with D possibly called TRBD1 or TRBD2 (5 bases each). The germline gives CDR1 SEHNR, CDR2 FQNEAQ (reference sequence). This CDR3 has 13 residues. Between the trimmed V and J ends, which lost 8 bases and 0 bases, there was a span of 11 bases. The CDR3 DNA is TGTGCCAGCGATCGAGGGACCTCCTACGAGCAGTACTTC. It specifies CASDRGTSYEQYF.

The sample holds many counts of this clonotype. The genes are TRBV7-9 and TRBJ2-1; D is ambiguous. V lost 0 bases to trimming and J lost 9 bases, with 9 bases between them. CDR3 length: 13 amino acids. Germline V lookup: CDR1 SEHNR, CDR2 FQNEAQ (reference sequence). CDR3 DNA sequence: TGTGCCAGCAGCTTAGCTGTAGGCGGTGAGCAGTTCTTC. Its protein is CASSLAVGGEQFF.

This clonotype was found many times. Relative to the germline gene, one junction end is altered; a read error may explain this. The V call is TRBV2, the J call TRBJ1-4; maybe TRBD1 (6 bases). This CDR3 is 15 amino acids long. The germline CDR1 and CDR2 sequences are SNHLY and FYNNEI. In DNA, the CDR3 is TGTGGCAGCAGTGAGGAGGACAGAAGAAATGAAAAACTGTTTTTT. Amino acid sequence: CGSSEEDRRNEKLFF.

This clonotype was observed many times. The chain's CDR3 is CASSPNRDRGAYGYTF. As DNA, the CDR3 is TGTGCCAGCAGTCCCAACCGGGACAGGGGAGCCTATGGCTACACCTTC. This chain joins TRBV12-3 or TRBV12-4 and TRBJ1-2, with 10 bases fitting TRBD1. This CDR3 spans 16 amino acids. J was trimmed by 4 bases and V by 5 bases; bases with no gene match: 10.

The chain has TRBV5-8 and TRBJ2-2; D may correspond to TRBD1 or TRBD2 (5 bases each). Trimming took 4 bases from V and 5 from J, leaving 21 bases between them. This CDR3 is built from 17 residues. Germline V gene lookup returns CDR1 SGHTS and CDR2 YDEGEE. DNA for the CDR3: TGTGCCAGCAGCGGCCCCCATTTTGGGGGAAGGACCGGGGAGCTGTTTTTT. This codes for CASSGPHFGGRTGELFF.

This clonotype appeared a few times. The rearrangement uses TRBV29-1 and TRBJ2-1; D is perhaps TRBD1 (8 bases). V lost 4 bases to trimming and J lost 7 bases, with 11 bases between them. CDR1 is SQVTM, CDR2 ANQGSEA, per germline. This CDR3 contains 12 residues. CDR3 in DNA: TGCAGCGTTGCACAGGGGGGGAATGAGCAGTTCTTC. Protein: CSVAQGGNEQFF.

Ten or more counts support this clonotype. Here the CDR3 reads CASCSGLNTEAFF. CDR3 coding DNA: TGTGCCAGCTGTTCGGGTTTAAACACTGAAGCTTTCTTT. The rearrangement joins TRBV6-1 to TRBJ1-1; D gene uncertain. The germline gives CDR1 MNHNS, CDR2 SASEGT. The CDR3 runs 13 residues. With 8 bases removed from V and 2 bases from J, the gap between germline ends came to 12 bases.

Many counts were recorded for this clonotype. The rearrangement links TRBV20-1 to TRBJ1-5; D perhaps matches TRBD1 (5 bases). This CDR3 region has 13 residues. The germline CDR1 and CDR2 sequences are DFQATT and SNEGSKA (reference sequence). V lost 3 bases, J lost 3 bases, and 9 bases lay in between. CDR3 coding DNA: TGCAGTGCTAGGGGAGGGGTCAATCAGCCCCAGCATTTT. It codes for CSARGGVNQPQHF.

A few counts support this clonotype. The chain has TRBV28 and TRBJ2-7; perhaps TRBD1 as D (5 bases). CDR3 size: 16 residues. Trimming took 6 bases from V and 2 from J, leaving 20 bases between them. Germline V CDR1 and CDR2: MDHEN, SYDVKM. CDR3 sequence: CASSPLQGKVTYEQYF. As DNA, the CDR3 is TGTGCCAGCAGCCCCCTCCAGGGAAAGGTAACCTACGAGCAGTACTTC.

This clonotype was counted a few times. The chain carries TRBV28 and TRBJ2-7; D might be TRBD2 (6 bases). V gave up 10 bases and J gave up 3 bases, with 16 bases separating them. Germline V gene sequence: CDR1 MDHEN, CDR2 SYDVKM. The length of the CDR3 is 13 residues. DNA for the CDR3: TGTGCCACGCTGCGGGGCAGGGTCTACGAGCAGTACTTC. Amino acid sequence: CATLRGRVYEQYF.

This clonotype was counted ten times or more. This chain links TRBV28 with TRBJ1-5; 10 bases line up with TRBD1. In germline, CDR1 is MDHEN, CDR2 SYDVKM. The CDR3 consists of 15 residues. The junction had 4 bases not matched to a gene; V was cut back by 3 bases and J by 5 bases. The CDR3 region is CASSLGQGIYQPQHF. CDR3 nucleotides: TGTGCCAGCAGTTTGGGACAGGGGATCTATCAGCCCCAGCATTTT.

This clonotype was detected a few times. The chain is built from TRBV30 and TRBJ1-2; D possibly corresponds to TRBD1 (5 bases). In germline, CDR1 is GTSNPN, CDR2 SVGIG (reference sequence). This CDR3 is built from 14 residues. V was clipped by 2 bases and J by 4 bases, with 14 bases between them. The CDR3 bases are TGTGCCTGGAGTCCGGGGGGGACCCTCTATGGCTACACCTTC. This sequence encodes CAWSPGGTLYGYTF.

This clonotype was counted ten times or more. The chain links TRBV12-3 or TRBV12-4 to TRBJ1-6; 7 nucleotides agree with TRBD1. This CDR3 contains 14 residues. V trimming: 7 bases; J trimming: 9 bases; junction bases outside the gene matches: 9. Here the CDR3 DNA reads TGTGCCAGCACCCTGGACAGGCGCCGTTCACCCCTCCACTTT. It is translated as CASTLDRRRSPLHF.

This clonotype was counted only a few times. The CDR3 nucleotides read TGTGCCAGCAGCGAACCTCGCTACACAGATACGCAGTATTTT. Translated, it gives CASSEPRYTDTQYF. This rearrangement joins TRBV28 to TRBJ2-3; D ambiguous. V lost 6 bases and J lost 2, with 12 bases in between. The CDR3 is made up of 14 amino acids. Germline V gene sequence: CDR1 MDHEN, CDR2 SYDVKM.

Ten or more counts support this clonotype. The CDR3 loop reads CASSPSGGFYNEQFF. The CDR3 region has the DNA TGTGCCAGCAGTCCTAGCGGGGGATTTTACAATGAGCAGTTCTTC. The chain combines TRBV28 with TRBJ2-1; TRBD2 matches 10 bases. Germline V gene sequence: CDR1 MDHEN, CDR2 SYDVKM. Unmatched junction bases numbered 5, after V lost 5 bases and J lost 4 bases. The CDR3 has 15 residues.